The 14 T cell receptor beta chains below come from one sample, sequenced in a study of blood T cell repertoires in COVID-19. Generated by immunoSEQ multiplex PCR, the TCRdb table keeps only in-frame clones and is missing some. This table has 270,000 or so clones, 89% appearing once. Source material: peripheral blood. The receptors were gathered from a woman aged 40 to 50 who had recovered from COVID-19.

The J gene is TRBJ1-1, the V gene TRBV19, with 9 bases lining up with TRBD1. The CDR3 extends over 15 amino acids. Germline loops: CDR1 LNHDA, CDR2 SQIVND (reference sequence). The trim removed 7 bases at V and 3 bases at J, leaving 9 bases unmatched. The CDR3 DNA reads TGTGCCAGTACCCATGACAGGGGGTTCTACACTGAAGCTTTCTTT. This translates into CASTHDRGFYTEAFF.

J is TRBJ2-1 and V is TRBV6-6; TRBD2 might be the D (5 bases). The CDR3 runs 14 residues. Trimming pared 5 bases from V and 8 bases from J, leaving 16 bases between. Germline CDR1 is MNHNY and CDR2 is SVGAGI (reference sequence). Here the CDR3 reads CASSHGLEYDEQFF. The CDR3 DNA follows: TGTGCCAGCAGTCACGGACTGGAATACGATGAGCAGTTCTTC.

This chain connects TRBV5-4 to TRBJ2-7; 9 bases are a match to TRBD2. Looked up from germline, CDR1 is SGHNT and CDR2 is YYREEE (reference sequence). The junction had 4 bases not matched to a gene; V was cut back by 2 bases and J by 1 base. This CDR3 spans 15 amino acids. CDR3 DNA: TGTGCCAGCAGCTTAGGCGGGAGGGCGTCCTACGAGCAGTACGTC. Its protein product is CASSLGGRASYEQYV.

The chain recombines TRBV11-3 with TRBJ2-2; D is possibly TRBD2 (6 bases). Trimming left V 5 bases short and J 6 bases short, with 16 bases between. The CDR3 runs 15 residues. Germline CDR1 reads SGHNT; CDR2 reads YENEEA. The CDR3 sequence is CASSRDRLVSGELFF. CDR3 in DNA: TGTGCCAGCAGCCGTGACCGACTAGTGTCCGGGGAGCTGTTTTTT.

This chain connects TRBV14 to TRBJ1-3; D is undetermined. The CDR3 loop spans 13 amino acids. V was trimmed by 2 bases and J by 10 bases, leaving 12 bases between them. The germline V gene encodes CDR1 SGHDN and CDR2 FVKESK. Here the CDR3 DNA reads TGTGCCAGCAGCCAATGGAGCCGCATGACCATATATTTT. Its protein is CASSQWSRMTIYF.

J is TRBJ2-4 and V is TRBV11-3; D call uncertain. CDR3 length equals 13 residues. Per germline, CDR1 SGHNT and CDR2 YENEEA. With 5 bases removed from V and 9 bases from J, the gap between germline ends came to 14 bases. The CDR3 nucleotides read TGTGCCAGCAGCCCTGCTCTAGGTCGCATTCAGTACTTC. Translation gives CASSPALGRIQYF.

This chain connects TRBV18 to TRBJ2-7; unclear D gene. Trimming left V 3 bases short and J 7 bases short, with 13 bases between. This CDR3 has 13 residues. The germline V gene has CDR1 KGHSH and CDR2 LQKENI. The CDR3 DNA is TGTGCCAGCTCACCCCGCAGATACGGGGAGCAGTACTTC. It encodes CASSPRRYGEQYF.

J is TRBJ1-1 and V is TRBV30; 7 positions agree with TRBD1. Germline V gene lookup returns CDR1 GTSNPN and CDR2 SVGIG (reference sequence). This CDR3 contains 13 residues. The V segment lost 1 base and the J segment 4 bases; nucleotides outside the gene matches: 3. DNA of the CDR3: TGTGCCTGGAGTGCAGGGGGGAGCACTGAAGCTTTCTTT. Protein: CAWSAGGSTEAFF. Based on the CDR3 plus reference TRBV30 and TRBJ1-1, the full variable domain is SQTIHQWPATLVQPVGSPLSLECTVEGTSNPNLYWYRQAAGRGLQLLFYSVGIGQISSEVPQNLSASRPQDRQFILSSKKLLLSDSGFYLCAWSAGGSTEAFFGQGTRLTVV.

This clone was counted ten times or more. The gene calls are TRBV12-5 and TRBJ1-2; D ambiguous. The CDR3 runs to 17 residues. Germline-derived CDR1 and CDR2 are LGHNT and FRNRAP. Deletions cut 8 bases from V and 0 bases from J, with 22 bases between. CDR3 residues: CASSYFMVRLANYGYTF. The CDR3 nucleotides read TGTGCTAGTAGTTATTTCATGGTACGGCTAGCTAACTATGGCTACACCTTC.

The chain has TRBV3-1 (or the pseudogene TRBV3-2) and TRBJ2-3; D might be TRBD2 (6 bases). V lost 5 bases, J lost 6 bases, and 15 bases lay in between. Germline V gene lookup returns CDR1 LGHDT and CDR2 YNNKEL (reference sequence). This CDR3 contains 14 residues. The CDR3 DNA follows: TGTGCCAGCAGCATTCGGGAGAAGAGGGATACGCAGTATTTT. Protein sequence: CASSIREKRDTQYF.

The V gene is TRBV19, the J gene TRBJ1-5; D is possibly TRBD1 (6 bases). The CDR3 loop spans 12 amino acids. V lost 6 bases and J 15 bases, leaving 18 bases between the germline ends. Germline loops: CDR1 LNHDA, CDR2 SQIVND (reference sequence). Written as DNA, the CDR3 is TGTGCCAGTAGCTCAAACAGGGTGGCTCTGCATTTT. This encodes CASSSNRVALHF.

The J gene is TRBJ1-2, the V gene TRBV25-1; 8 nucleotides match TRBD1. CDR1 is MGHDK and CDR2 is SYGVNS in the germline V gene. The CDR3 extends over 17 amino acids. V was pared by 2 bases and J by 4 bases, with 12 bases of the junction left unmatched. The CDR3 DNA reads as TGTGCCAGCAGTGAACTCCTAGGACAGGGACCCTTCTATGGCTACACCTTC. This gives the protein CASSELLGQGPFYGYTF.

The gene calls are TRBV5-5 and TRBJ1-3; D is unclear. This CDR3 contains 14 residues. Per germline, CDR1 SGHKS and CDR2 YYEKEE (reference sequence). Deletions cut 2 bases from V and 0 bases from J, with 6 bases between. Written as DNA, the CDR3 is TGTGCCAGCAGCTTACCAGACTCTGGAAACACCATATATTTT. Translating gives CASSLPDSGNTIYF.

This clone was counted between two and nine times. The gene calls are TRBV7-9 and TRBJ2-1; TRBD2 matches 10 bases. CDR1 and CDR2 from the germline V gene are SEHNR and FQNEAQ (reference sequence). The CDR3 sequence is 14 residues long. The ends lost 0 bases at V and 8 bases at J; junction bases unmatched: 1. CDR3 sequence (DNA): TGTGCCAGCAGCTTAGCCGGGACTAGCGATGAGCAGTTCTTC. Protein sequence: CASSLAGTSDEQFF.